This is a list of T cell receptor beta chains from one sample in a study of T cell changes during pregnancy in multiple sclerosis. Clones were read by immunoSEQ multiplex PCR, and TCRdb kept only the in-frame ones, dropping some. In the table there are about 75,000 clones, 89% of which are singletons. The sequencing used peripheral blood, collected in the first trimester of pregnancy. The receptors were gathered from a female donor in good health, enrolled as a control in a pregnancy study. Each CDR3 is given with its conserved first and last residue. A D gene is named only where the DNA matches it firmly. Rows may omit the clone size; those that give it use once, few, many or a size class.

TRBD1	TRBV2	TRBJ2-7	NA	CASSEKTGAFEQYF	TGTGCCAGCAGTGAGAAGACAGGGGCTTTCGAGCAGTACTTC
NA	TRBV9	TRBJ1-6	NA	CASSGGDRWTSPLHF	TGTGCCAGCAGCGGTGGCGACAGGTGGACTTCACCCCTCCACTTT
TRBD1	TRBV19	TRBJ1-2	NA	CASSAGTGWGGYTF	TGTGCCAGTAGTGCGGGGACAGGTTGGGGGGGCTACACCTTC
NA	TRBV6-1	TRBJ1-1	NA	CASTPTRANTEAFF	TGTGCCAGCACTCCCACGAGGGCCAACACTGAAGCTTTCTTT
TRBD1	TRBV7-8	TRBJ1-5	NA	CASSLGGTANQPQHF	TGTGCCAGCAGCTTAGGAGGGACAGCCAATCAGCCCCAGCATTTT
NA	TRBV21-1	TRBJ1-5	NA	CASSEGQGNQPQHF	TGTGCCAGCAGCGAAGGACAGGGGAATCAGCCCCAGCATTTT
NA	TRBV6-7	TRBJ2-3	NA	CASTPPPSGSTDTQYF	TGTGCCAGCACCCCTCCCCCGAGCGGAAGCACAGATACGCAGTATTTT
NA	TRBV7-2	TRBJ2-1	once	CASRLGPNNEQFF	TGTGCCAGCAGACTAGGGCCTAACAATGAGCAGTTCTTC
TRBD1	TRBV28	TRBJ1-2	NA	CASSSGQGRFYGYTF	TGTGCCAGCAGTTCCGGACAGGGGAGGTTCTATGGCTACACCTTC
NA	TRBV7-2	TRBJ1-1	NA	CASSGEGNTEAFF	TGTGCCAGCAGCGGGGAGGGGAACACTGAAGCTTTCTTT
TRBD1	TRBV7-9	TRBJ1-4	NA	CASSPGQGALTNEKLFF	TGTGCCAGCAGCCCCGGACAGGGGGCTTTGACTAATGAAAAACTGTTTTTT
TRBD1	TRBV18	TRBJ1-4	NA	CASSGQGTFTNEKLFF	TGTGCCAGCTCGGGACAGGGGACCTTTACTAATGAAAAACTGTTTTTT
TRBD1	TRBV5-1	TRBJ1-5	NA	CASSQQGGNQPQHF	TGCGCCAGCAGCCAACAGGGGGGAAATCAGCCCCAGCATTTT
NA	TRBV15	TRBJ2-1	NA	CATSRVGGPAYNEQFF	TGTGCCACCAGCAGAGTTGGGGGCCCCGCCTACAATGAGCAGTTCTTC
NA	TRBV19	TRBJ1-1	NA	CASTPWGRENTEAFF	TGTGCCAGTACCCCATGGGGCAGGGAGAACACTGAAGCTTTCTTT
NA	TRBV7-2	TRBJ2-7	NA	CASSLAGQPYEQYF	TGTGCCAGCAGCTTAGCAGGACAACCCTACGAGCAGTACTTC
NA	TRBV4-1	TRBJ2-5	few	CASSQDWKGETQYF	TGCGCCAGCAGCCAAGATTGGAAGGGGGAGACCCAGTACTTC
NA	TRBV7-8	TRBJ1-1	NA	CASSLTGNTEAFF	TGTGCCAGCAGCTTAACAGGGAACACTGAAGCTTTCTTT
NA	TRBV28	TRBJ2-7	NA	CASSLSSAGSTYEQYF	TGTGCCAGCAGCCTCTCGTCGGCAGGGTCAACCTACGAGCAGTACTTC
TRBD2	TRBV19	TRBJ2-3	NA	CASSGGREGQDTQYF	TGTGCCAGTAGCGGAGGCCGGGAGGGGCAGGATACGCAGTATTTT
TRBD2	TRBV2	TRBJ2-1	few	CASSEFRGGGNEQFF	TGTGCCAGCAGTGAATTTCGCGGGGGGGGGAATGAGCAGTTCTTC
NA	TRBV7-9	TRBJ1-5	NA	CASSLGGYSNQPQHF	TGTGCCAGCAGCTTAGGAGGGTATAGCAATCAGCCCCAGCATTTT
NA	TRBV18	TRBJ2-7	NA	CASSPRGPDITYEQYF	TGTGCCAGCTCACCGCGCGGCCCGGACATTACCTACGAGCAGTACTTC
TRBD1	TRBV4-1	TRBJ1-2	NA	CASSQSGTVNYGYTF	TGCGCCAGCAGCCAGTCCGGGACAGTAAACTATGGCTACACCTTC
NA	TRBV27	TRBJ2-1	NA	CASSLGRFLEQFF	TGTGCCAGCAGTTTAGGGCGATTTCTTGAGCAGTTCTTC
TRBD1	TRBV6-1	TRBJ1-4	NA	CASSAARDRNEKLFF	TGTGCCAGCAGTGCCGCCCGGGACAGAAATGAAAAACTGTTTTTT
NA	TRBV18	TRBJ2-5	NA	CASSPALHQETQYF	TGTGCCAGCTCACCGGCCCTCCACCAAGAGACCCAGTACTTC
NA	TRBV7-2	TRBJ2-1	NA	CASSLAPSSGEQFF	TGTGCCAGCAGCTTAGCTCCTAGCTCTGGTGAGCAGTTCTTC
TRBD2	TRBV5-1	TRBJ2-5	NA	CASSLEVAGLQETQYF	TGCGCCAGCAGCTTGGAGGTAGCGGGGCTCCAAGAGACCCAGTACTTC
TRBD2	TRBV6-5	TRBJ2-1	NA	CASIKISGSYEQFF	TGTGCCAGCATCAAAATTAGCGGGAGCTATGAGCAGTTCTTC
TRBD1	TRBV19	TRBJ1-4	NA	CASSIAGTGDEKLFF	TGTGCCAGTAGTATAGCCGGGACAGGGGATGAAAAACTGTTTTTT
NA	TRBV28	TRBJ2-7	once	CASSLEGSPYEQYF	TGTGCCAGCAGTTTGGAGGGTTCGCCCTACGAGCAGTACTTC
NA	TRBV11-3	TRBJ2-1	NA	CASSLGRGGNEQFF	TGTGCCAGCAGCTTAGGAAGGGGAGGAAATGAGCAGTTCTTC
NA	TRBV19	TRBJ2-2	NA	CASSIQTGYTGELFF	TGTGCCAGTAGTATCCAGACGGGGTACACCGGGGAGCTGTTTTTT
TRBD1	TRBV5-1	TRBJ2-1	NA	CASSFATGVDEQFF	TGCGCCAGCAGCTTCGCGACAGGGGTCGATGAGCAGTTCTTC
NA	TRBV15	TRBJ1-2	NA	CATSRDGQYGYTF	TGTGCCACCAGCAGGGACGGACAGTATGGCTACACCTTC
NA	TRBV7-9	TRBJ2-3	NA	CASSLTAVSTDTQYF	TGTGCCAGCAGCTTAACCGCAGTGAGCACAGATACGCAGTATTTT
NA	TRBV6-5	TRBJ1-1	NA	CASTRQDHTEAFF	TGTGCCAGCACTAGACAGGACCACACTGAAGCTTTCTTT
TRBD1	TRBV6-1	TRBJ1-1	once	CASSRDRENTEAFF	TGTGCCAGCTCCAGGGACAGGGAGAACACTGAAGCTTTCTTT
NA	TRBV28	TRBJ2-7	NA	CASSLSIRGFFSYEQYF	TGTGCCAGCAGTTTATCAATTAGGGGATTTTTTTCCTACGAGCAGTACTTC
TRBD1	TRBV29-1	TRBJ2-7	once	CSVGDRGMGEQYF	TGCAGCGTTGGGGACAGGGGAATGGGCGAGCAGTACTTC
TRBD1	TRBV29-1	TRBJ2-2	NA	CSVPGQGDTGELFF	TGCAGCGTACCGGGACAGGGGGACACCGGGGAGCTGTTTTTT
NA	TRBV4-2	TRBJ2-3	few	CASSQVDGTADTQYF	TGTGCCAGCAGCCAAGTAGACGGGACTGCAGATACGCAGTATTTT
TRBD2	TRBV28	TRBJ2-7	NA	CASSFPSGRSYEQYF	TGTGCCAGCAGTTTTCCCAGCGGGAGGTCCTACGAGCAGTACTTC